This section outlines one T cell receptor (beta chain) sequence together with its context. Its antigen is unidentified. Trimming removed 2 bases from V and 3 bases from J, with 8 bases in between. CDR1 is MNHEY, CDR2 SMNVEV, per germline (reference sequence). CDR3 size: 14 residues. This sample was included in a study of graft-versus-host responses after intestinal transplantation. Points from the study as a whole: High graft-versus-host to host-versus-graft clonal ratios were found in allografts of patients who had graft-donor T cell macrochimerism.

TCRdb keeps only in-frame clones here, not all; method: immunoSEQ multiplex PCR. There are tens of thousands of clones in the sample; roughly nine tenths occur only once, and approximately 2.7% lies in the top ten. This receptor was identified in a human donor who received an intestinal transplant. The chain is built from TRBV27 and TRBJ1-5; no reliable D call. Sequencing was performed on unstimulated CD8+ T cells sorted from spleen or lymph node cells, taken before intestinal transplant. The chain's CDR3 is CASSLNRDNQPQHF. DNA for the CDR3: TGTGCCAGCAGTTTAAACAGAGACAATCAGCCCCAGCATTTT.